Sequencing of this T cell receptor beta chain was carried out in a study of CD8+CD57+ T cells in acquired aplastic anemia (dated by TCRdb to the late 2010s). Notes on the research overall: On average, sorted CD4+ and CD8+ cells yielded about 3 ug of extracted DNA, with a range of about 0.19 to 30 ug. Healthy donor samples averaged approximately 10 million reads for CD4+ and fewer than 12 million for CD8+ cells. Study-wide conclusions, independent of this receptor: Approximately 27 CD8+ CDR3 sequences were found in both patients and controls but appeared to be highly expressed in patients and within the immunodominant clones of the patients. Patients and healthy controls showed no significant difference in CD8+ Simpson's diversity (P=0.060).

On this clonotype itself: Its antigen target is currently unknown. No much larger clone is present one base from it, and per-base qualities are unavailable.

Genomic DNA served as template for TCR beta VDJ combination and CDR3 sequence profiling. An Illumina HiSeq 2000 was used for TCR repertoire sequencing. Per the authors' processing: Repertoires were assessed using TRBV/TRBJ rearrangement plots, CDR3 size and DJ length profiles, and Simpson's diversity index. The most abundant DNA sequence in the deep sequencing data was taken as the immunodominant clone. CDR3 amino acid sequences were screened for sharing across subjects and were compared with published repertoires and the VDJdb database. TCRdb applied fastp at Q25 and MiXCR to the public reads, then kept only in-frame beta chains. Rows with a matching CDR3 protein are joined into one entry that keeps the most common DNA and genes. TCRdb's processing, not the study's, gives the V and J calls here. The sample table contains 150,000 to 200,000 distinct CDR3 sequences; only one count was recorded for 60% to 70% of them. The ten top clones hold about 41% of the sample.

TCR repertoires of sorted CD4+ and CD8+ blood T cells from severe aplastic anemia patients and healthy subjects were deep-sequenced in the study. Ficoll-Paque density gradient centrifugation was used to isolate peripheral blood mononuclear cells. Before DNA extraction, CD4+ and CD8+ T cells were sorted with FACS or magnetic beads. The CDR3, cysteine through phenylalanine, is 14 amino acids long. The read is trimmed to its CDR3 DNA, 42 bases read in frame from base 1. V and J lose 5 bases and 5 bases, and a span of 14 bases separates them. In the germline V gene, CDR1 corresponds to WSHSY and CDR2 to SAAADI.

What was sequenced was sorted CD4+, CD8+, or CD8+CD57+ T cells (not recorded which) from PBMCs. The sequence was obtained from a human donor in good health. In this chain, TRBV10-2 is recombined with TRBJ2-3; the D gene cannot be named for sure. The DNA is as follows: TGCGCCAGCAGTCACGCGGCCGGGCGAGATACGCAGTATTTT. Its amino acids are CASSHAAGRDTQYF.